One and the same sample provided the 22 T cell receptor beta chains below, sequenced in a study of blood T cell repertoires in COVID-19. Method: immunoSEQ multiplex PCR; TCRdb's copy keeps in-frame clones and lacks some. The table shows approximately 82,000 clones, with roughly 92% occurring only once. The source material was peripheral blood. The receptors here all came from a woman aged 55-69 years with active COVID-19.

This chain links TRBV5-1 with TRBJ1-1; possible D gene TRBD1, 5 bases. The CDR3 extends over 15 amino acids. Trimming stripped 4 bases from V and 0 bases from J, with 13 bases between. The V gene's germline CDR1 is SGHRS and CDR2 YFSETQ. In DNA, the CDR3 is TGCGCCAGCAGCCGCGGGGGTATCTTGAACACTGAAGCTTTCTTT. Translating it yields CASSRGGILNTEAFF.

The CDR3 sequence: CASSGGAPPYEQYF. The CDR3 DNA reads TGTGCCAGCAGCGGAGGGGCCCCCCCCTACGAGCAGTACTTC. The gene calls are TRBV7-9 and TRBJ2-7; a weak D match, TRBD2 (6 bases). Trimming took 5 bases from V and 2 from J, leaving 13 bases between them. The CDR3 runs to 14 residues. Germline assignment: CDR1 SEHNR and CDR2 FQNEAQ (reference sequence).

This clone was recorded once. This chain connects TRBV19 to TRBJ1-5; no reliable D call. This CDR3 has 12 residues. V lost 9 bases, J lost 4 bases, and 10 bases lay in between. Germline CDR1 is LNHDA and CDR2 is SQIVND (reference sequence). CDR3 coding DNA: TGTGCCAGCGGGGTCGGGAATCAGCCCCAGCATTTT. This sequence encodes CASGVGNQPQHF.

The chain carries TRBV6-2 or TRBV6-3 and TRBJ2-7; D is undetermined. With 4 bases removed from V and 2 bases from J, the gap between germline ends came to 9 bases. CDR3 size: 13 residues. CDR1 and CDR2 (germline): MNHEY, SVGEGT. The CDR3 loop is CASSSRATYEQYF. CDR3 sequence (DNA): TGTGCCAGCAGTTCCCGAGCTACCTACGAGCAGTACTTC.

The gene calls are TRBV19 and TRBJ1-6, with no clear D. The germline V gene encodes CDR1 LNHDA and CDR2 SQIVND (reference sequence). V lost 1 base and J 6 bases, leaving 16 bases between the germline ends. The CDR3 has 17 residues. CDR3 nucleotide sequence: TGTGCCAGTAGTATAGGGAAAGCAGGCTTTAGTAATTCACCCCTCCACTTT. This codes for CASSIGKAGFSNSPLHF.

The J gene is TRBJ1-5, the V gene TRBV18, with 10 bases fitting TRBD1. From germline, CDR1 is KGHSH and CDR2 LQKENI. The ends lost 6 bases at V and 7 bases at J; junction bases unmatched: 12. This CDR3 is 16 amino acids long. Here the CDR3 DNA reads TGTGCCAGCTCCCTCACACCGGGACAGGGGAGCCAGCCCCAGCATTTT. As protein: CASSLTPGQGSQPQHF. Using reference TRBV18 and TRBJ1-5 for the parts outside the CDR3, the full variable domain is NAGVMQNPRHLVRRRGQEARLRCSPMKGHSHVYWYRQLPEEGLKFMVYLQKENIIDESGMPKERFSAEFPKEGPSILRIQQVVRGDSAAYFCASSLTPGQGSQPQHFGDGTRLSIL.

The J gene is TRBJ2-1, the V gene TRBV7-2, with D possibly TRBD2 on 6 matching bases. Trimming took off 5 bases at V and 4 bases at J, with 15 bases between the two ends. This CDR3 is built from 15 residues. CDR1 and CDR2 (germline): SGHTA, FQGNSA. The CDR3 protein is CASSRMSGDYNEQFF. The CDR3 DNA reads as TGTGCCAGCAGCCGTATGTCGGGAGATTACAATGAGCAGTTCTTC. Looking up the rest from reference TRBV7-2 and TRBJ2-1 gives the full variable domain: GAGVSQSPSNKVTEKGKDVELRCDPISGHTALYWYRQSLGQGLEFLIYFQGNSAPDKSGLPSDRFSAERTGGSVSTLTIQRTQQEDSAVYLCASSRMSGDYNEQFFGPGTRLTVL.

The rearrangement links TRBV5-1 to TRBJ2-7; 9 nucleotides agree with TRBD2. V dropped 6 bases and J dropped 2; count of bases not matched to a gene: 18. Per the germline V gene, CDR1 is SGHRS and CDR2 is YFSETQ. The CDR3 extends over 18 amino acids. The CDR3 region has the DNA TGCGCCAGCAAGTTTCGGGAGGCGTTAGCGGGGGATACCTACGAGCAGTACTTC. Protein sequence: CASKFREALAGDTYEQYF.

J is TRBJ2-1 and V is TRBV28, with 10 bases aligning to TRBD2. Germline loops: CDR1 MDHEN, CDR2 SYDVKM. Trimming took 6 bases from V and 1 from J; bases not matched to a gene: 6. The CDR3 totals 16 residues. Here the CDR3 DNA reads TGTGCCAGCAGGTCCGGACTAGCGGCATCCTACAATGAGCAGTTCTTC. This sequence encodes CASRSGLAASYNEQFF.

The chain couples TRBV19 to TRBJ1-2; D remains ambiguous. The V end was cut by 0 bases, the J end by 4 bases, with 9 bases between. The germline V gene encodes CDR1 LNHDA and CDR2 SQIVND (reference sequence). CDR3 length: 14 amino acids. The CDR3 sequence: CASSIDRGSYGYTF. CDR3 nucleotide sequence: TGTGCCAGTAGTATAGATCGAGGGTCCTATGGCTACACCTTC.

V is TRBV28 and J is TRBJ1-2, with 9 positions matching TRBD1. The germline CDR1 and CDR2 sequences are MDHEN and SYDVKM. The CDR3 is 15 amino acids. V dropped 6 bases and J dropped 2; count of bases not matched to a gene: 7. CDR3 amino acids: CASSVPGTGNYGYTF. The CDR3 nucleotides read TGTGCCAGCAGCGTACCCGGGACAGGGAACTATGGCTACACCTTC.

The chain couples TRBV5-5 to TRBJ1-1; TRBD1 is a possible D gene (6 bases). CDR1 SGHKS and CDR2 YYEKEE come from the germline V gene (reference sequence). The V end was cut by 0 bases, the J end by 2 bases, with 11 bases between. This CDR3 is built from 15 residues. The CDR3 bases are TGTGCCAGCAGCTTGGAGACAGGACCCAACACTGAAGCTTTCTTT. This sequence encodes CASSLETGPNTEAFF.

The V call is TRBV19, the J call TRBJ1-5, with 9 bases aligning to TRBD1. V was clipped by 6 bases and J by 6 bases; unmatched bases: 6. CDR1 and CDR2 (germline): LNHDA, SQIVND (reference sequence). The length of the CDR3 is 14 residues. CDR3 sequence reads: CASRAQGASQPQHF. CDR3 DNA: TGTGCCAGTAGGGCACAGGGGGCTAGTCAGCCCCAGCATTTT.

This chain joins TRBV9 and TRBJ2-2, with D maybe TRBD2 (5 bases). Germline V gene lookup returns CDR1 SGDLS and CDR2 YYNGEE. V lost 0 bases and J lost 4, with 7 bases in between. This CDR3 comprises 14 residues. CDR3 nucleotide sequence: TGTGCCAGCAGCGTAGAAAGCGGCACCGGGGAGCTGTTTTTT. Translation: CASSVESGTGELFF.

CDR3 sequence reads: CASSLAPRTSYYNEQFF. DNA for the CDR3: TGTGCCAGCAGTTTAGCCCCGAGGACTAGCTATTACAATGAGCAGTTCTTC. This chain connects TRBV28 to TRBJ2-1, with 8 bases matching TRBD2. CDR1 and CDR2 (germline): MDHEN, SYDVKM. J lost 4 bases, V lost 2 bases, and 10 bases had no gene match. The CDR3 covers 17 residues.

This clone appeared once. The chain is built from TRBV28 and TRBJ2-3; 7 nucleotides match TRBD1. The CDR3 runs to 18 residues. Germline values: CDR1 MDHEN, CDR2 SYDVKM. V dropped 2 bases and J dropped 2; count of bases not matched to a gene: 13. The CDR3 nucleotides are TGTGCCAGCAGTTTAGTGTTTGGCGGCAGGGGGACCACAGATACGCAGTATTTT. Its translation is CASSLVFGGRGTTDTQYF. Full variable domain (missing parts from reference TRBV28 and TRBJ2-3): DVKVTQSSRYLVKRTGEKVFLECVQDMDHENMFWYRQDPGLGLRLIYFSYDVKMKEKGDIPEGYSVSREKKERFSLILESASTNQTSMYLCASSLVFGGRGTTDTQYFGPGTRLTVL.

In DNA, the CDR3 is TGTGCCAGCAGTGAAGAATGGGGAGGGTTGGCTGGAAACACCATATATTTT. Translated, it gives CASSEEWGGLAGNTIYF. V is TRBV6-1 and J is TRBJ1-3; no reliable D call. The CDR3 is 17 amino acids. V shed 1 base and J shed 2 bases, with 15 bases lying between them. CDR1 is MNHNS, CDR2 SASEGT, per germline.

The chain links TRBV6-6 to TRBJ1-2, with a possible D match to TRBD1 (6 bases). V lost 7 bases and J 5 bases, leaving 11 bases between the germline ends. CDR1 and CDR2 (germline): MNHNY, SVGAGI (reference sequence). This CDR3 comprises 12 residues. CDR3: CASTNRVYGYTF. The CDR3 DNA follows: TGTGCCAGCACTAACAGGGTATATGGCTACACCTTC.

The J gene is TRBJ1-6, the V gene TRBV19; D perhaps matches TRBD1 (5 bases). V lost 2 bases and J 2 bases, leaving 7 bases between the germline ends. CDR3 size: 15 residues. CDR1 is LNHDA, CDR2 SQIVND, per germline (reference sequence). This CDR3 reads CASSIKGAYNSPLHF. In DNA, the CDR3 is TGTGCCAGTAGTATAAAAGGGGCCTATAATTCACCCCTCCACTTT.

V gene TRBV6-5 combines with J gene TRBJ1-2; 8 bases agree with TRBD1. The V and J ends lost 6 bases and 8 bases, in that order; junction bases with no gene match: 8. From germline, CDR1 is MNHEY and CDR2 SVGAGI. This CDR3 spans 13 amino acids. DNA for the CDR3: TGTGCCAGCAGACAACAGGGGGGACGAGGCTACACCTTC. This gives the protein CASRQQGGRGYTF.

The chain combines TRBV6-5 with TRBJ2-5, with D perhaps matching TRBD2 (6 bases). There are 16 residues in the CDR3. Trimming took 2 bases from V and 1 from J, leaving 14 bases between them. Germline V gives CDR1 MNHEY, CDR2 SVGAGI. This CDR3 reads CASSYAYGGAQETQYF. CDR3 DNA sequence: TGTGCCAGCAGTTACGCCTACGGGGGAGCCCAAGAGACCCAGTACTTC.

This rearrangement joins TRBV28 to TRBJ2-7; 10 bases agree with TRBD1. Germline CDR1 MDHEN, CDR2 SYDVKM. J lost 8 bases, V lost 2 bases, and 3 bases had no gene match. This CDR3 is built from 13 residues. CDR3 protein: CASSLLDRGQQYF. The CDR3 region has the DNA TGTGCCAGCAGTTTACTAGACAGGGGGCAGCAGTACTTC.